One sample yielded the 7 T cell receptor beta chains listed below, sequenced in a study of T cells in Graves' hyperthyroidism and ophthalmopathy. Amplified regions were TCR beta CDR3 sequences from RNA transcripts. TCR CDR3 underwent first-round RT-PCR with the HTBI primer set. One entry per CDR3 protein results from TCRdb running MiXCR on the multiplex PCR reads. The sample shows about 610,000 distinct CDR3 sequences, 14% to 15% of them seen only once. The specimen sequenced was blood. The receptors stem from a woman aged 40 to 55 with Graves' ophthalmopathy.

This clonotype was observed at least ten times. The V call is TRBV9, the J call TRBJ2-2, with 8 bases fitting TRBD1. CDR1 and CDR2 (germline): SGDLS, YYNGEE. The length of the CDR3 is 15 residues. V trimming: 2 bases; J trimming: 7 bases; junction bases outside the gene matches: 7. DNA for the CDR3: TGTGCCAGCAGCGTTTGGACAGGGCGGAACGGGGAGCTGTTTTTT. This codes for CASSVWTGRNGELFF. The entire variable domain, with the rest obtained from reference TRBV9 and TRBJ2-2, is as follows: DSGVTQTPKHLITATGQRVTLRCSPRSGDLSVYWYQQSLDQGLQFLIQYYNGEERAKGNILERFSAQQFPDLHSELNLSSLELGDSALYFCASSVWTGRNGELFFGEGSRLTVL.

There are many counts of this clonotype. The chain joins TRBV11-3 to TRBJ2-7, with D possibly being TRBD2 (6 bases). The V end was cut by 0 bases, the J end by 3 bases, with 15 bases between. This CDR3 is built from 16 residues. Germline CDR1 and CDR2: SGHNT and YENEEA. This chain's CDR3 is CASSLDGAGRYYEQYF. CDR3 bases: TGTGCCAGCAGCTTAGACGGCGCGGGGCGCTACTACGAGCAGTACTTC. The whole variable domain, filled in from reference TRBV11-3 and TRBJ2-7, reads EAGVVQSPRYKIIEKKQPVAFWCNPISGHNTLYWYLQNLGQGPELLIRYENEEAVDDSQLPKDRFSAERLKGVDSTLKIQPAELGDSAVYLCASSLDGAGRYYEQYFGPGTRLTVT.

This clonotype was observed many times. This chain joins TRBV28 and TRBJ2-7; D not resolved. Looked up from germline, CDR1 is MDHEN and CDR2 is SYDVKM. There are 12 residues in the CDR3. Trimming took off 2 bases at V and 3 bases at J, with 5 bases between the two ends. Here the CDR3 reads CASSLDNYEQYF. The CDR3 DNA is TGTGCCAGCAGTTTAGATAACTACGAGCAGTACTTC.

This clonotype was seen ten or more times. V gene TRBV19 combines with J gene TRBJ2-2; maybe TRBD2 (6 bases). V shed 4 bases and J shed 5 bases, with 17 bases lying between them. The CDR3 length is 16 residues. Germline CDR1 LNHDA, CDR2 SQIVND (reference sequence). The CDR3 here is CASSRPGLDITGELFF. The CDR3 DNA reads as TGTGCCAGTAGTAGACCGGGACTGGATATAACCGGGGAGCTGTTTTTT.

The chain recombines TRBV30 with TRBJ2-7; 11 bases line up with TRBD1. Germline CDR1 GTSNPN, CDR2 SVGIG (reference sequence). The CDR3 consists of 14 residues. Germline trimming cut 2 bases from V and 5 bases from J; bases unmatched to any gene: 5. CDR3 sequence (DNA): TGTGCCTGGAGTATGGGACAGGGGGTCCACGAGCAGTACTTC. Translated: CAWSMGQGVHEQYF. The full variable domain, its missing parts supplied by reference TRBV30 and TRBJ2-7, is SQTIHQWPATLVQPVGSPLSLECTVEGTSNPNLYWYRQAAGRGLQLLFYSVGIGQISSEVPQNLSASRPQDRQFILSSKKLLLSDSGFYLCAWSMGQGVHEQYFGPGTRLTVT.

This clonotype was seen only a few times. The V and J genes are TRBV6-1 and TRBJ2-3, with 8 bases lining up with TRBD2. After removal of 6 bases from V and 6 bases from J, the junction contained 11 bases not matched to a gene. This CDR3 comprises 15 residues. Germline V gene lookup returns CDR1 MNHNS and CDR2 SASEGT. CDR3 protein: CASSATGTRFDTQYF. The CDR3 nucleotides read TGTGCCAGCAGCGCCACCGGGACTAGATTTGATACGCAGTATTTT.

This chain connects TRBV28 to TRBJ1-2; D may be TRBD1 (5 bases). The CDR3 spans 14 residues. V shed 1 base and J shed 6 bases, with 12 bases lying between them. Germline V gene sequence: CDR1 MDHEN, CDR2 SYDVKM. The CDR3 protein is CASSLYSGGDGYTF. The CDR3 bases are TGTGCCAGCAGTTTATATTCGGGGGGAGATGGCTACACCTTC.